Reported below is one TCR beta chain. Sequencing was performed with immunoSEQ multiplex PCR; in TCRdb, only in-frame clones are kept and a portion is missing. The repertoire holds roughly 260,000 clones, with around 85% as singletons. This sample stems from a study of blood T cell repertoires in COVID-19. The sequenced sample was PBMCs or T cells enriched from blood (not recorded which). The TCR originated in a woman aged 45-65 years who had recovered from COVID-19.

The CDR3 DNA reads as TGTGCCAGCTCACCGGGTTATCAGGGGATGAACACTGAAGCTTTCTTT. This sequence encodes CASSPGYQGMNTEAFF. The chain joins TRBV18 to TRBJ1-1; a weak D match, TRBD1 (6 bases). The CDR3 loop spans 16 amino acids. V shed 3 bases and J shed 0 bases, with 14 bases lying between them. In germline, CDR1 is KGHSH, CDR2 LQKENI.